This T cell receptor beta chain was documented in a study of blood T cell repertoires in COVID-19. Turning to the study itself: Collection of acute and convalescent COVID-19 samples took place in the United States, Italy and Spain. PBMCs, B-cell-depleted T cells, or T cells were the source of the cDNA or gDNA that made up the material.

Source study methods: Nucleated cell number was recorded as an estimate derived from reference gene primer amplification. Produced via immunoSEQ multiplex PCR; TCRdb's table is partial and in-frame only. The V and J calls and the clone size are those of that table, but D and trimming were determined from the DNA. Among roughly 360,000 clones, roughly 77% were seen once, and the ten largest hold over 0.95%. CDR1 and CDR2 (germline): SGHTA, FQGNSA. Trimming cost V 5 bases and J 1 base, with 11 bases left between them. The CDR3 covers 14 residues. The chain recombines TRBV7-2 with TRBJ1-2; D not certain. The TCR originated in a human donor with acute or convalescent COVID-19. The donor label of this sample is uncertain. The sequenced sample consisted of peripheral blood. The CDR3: CASSPAGFNYGYTF. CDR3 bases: TGTGCCAGCAGCCCAGCGGGGTTTAACTATGGCTACACCTTC. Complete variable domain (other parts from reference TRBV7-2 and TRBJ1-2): GAGVSQSPSNKVTEKGKDVELRCDPISGHTALYWYRQSLGQGLEFLIYFQGNSAPDKSGLPSDRFSAERTGGSVSTLTIQRTQQEDSAVYLCASSPAGFNYGYTFGSGTRLTVV.